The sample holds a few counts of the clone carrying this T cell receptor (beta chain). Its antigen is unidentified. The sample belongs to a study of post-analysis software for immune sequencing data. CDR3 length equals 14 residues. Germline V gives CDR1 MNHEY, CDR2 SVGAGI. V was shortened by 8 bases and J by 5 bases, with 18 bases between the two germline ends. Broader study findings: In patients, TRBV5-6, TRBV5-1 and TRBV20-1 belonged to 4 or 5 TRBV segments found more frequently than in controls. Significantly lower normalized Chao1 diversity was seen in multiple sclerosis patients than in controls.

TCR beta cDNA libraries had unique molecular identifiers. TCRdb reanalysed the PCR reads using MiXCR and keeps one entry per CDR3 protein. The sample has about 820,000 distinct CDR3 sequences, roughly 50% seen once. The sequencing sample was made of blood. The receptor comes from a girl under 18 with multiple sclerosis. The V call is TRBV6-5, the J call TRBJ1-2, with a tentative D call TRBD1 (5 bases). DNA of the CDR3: TGTGCCAGCGGCCAGGGTCTGATGGGTTATGGCTACACCTTC. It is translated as CASGQGLMGYGYTF.